This T cell receptor (beta chain) is drawn from a study of T-cell memory formation after mild COVID-19. Whole-study results and caveats: Shrinking CD4+ clones resided mostly in CM and EM, and CD8+ ones in EMRA. Within pre-infection memory, some responding clones were found, suggesting cross-reactive memory joined.

TCRdb reprocessed the 5' RACE reads with MiXCR, giving one entry per CDR3 protein. The sample holds about 400,000 distinct CDR3 sequences, 20% to 25% seen once. Details on this clonotype: Its matching antigen is unknown.

The V gene lost 5 bases and the J gene lost 0 bases, with 23 bases spanning the gap. Germline assignment: CDR1 SGHVS and CDR2 FQNEAQ. This CDR3 is built from 19 residues. This clonotype was sampled from an adult woman who had mild COVID-19 (a few samples of this study predate the infection). Cell type and time point are not known. The chain recombines TRBV7-8 with TRBJ1-5, with a possible D match to TRBD1 (6 bases). Sequenced material: PBMCs or a T cell subset sorted from them (not recorded which). The CDR3 loop is CASSGDLQGREYSNQPQHF. The CDR3 DNA follows: TGTGCCAGCAGCGGGGACTTACAGGGAAGGGAATATAGCAATCAGCCCCAGCATTTT.